These 5 T cell receptor beta chains were sequenced from one sample in a study of shared clonotypes between healthy human individuals. Sequenced by immunoSEQ multiplex PCR; TCRdb stores in-frame clones only, minus some. Of 400,000 to 500,000 clones in the sample, less than 80% are singletons; the top ten hold 10% to 15%. The sequenced material came from PBMCs. The receptors stem from a woman aged 40 to 55 in good health. Some clones in this sample may be carry-over from other donors' samples.

The V call is TRBV12-5, the J call TRBJ2-3, with unresolved D. Germline values: CDR1 LGHNT, CDR2 FRNRAP. Trimming removed 3 bases at V and 3 bases at J, with 4 bases between. The CDR3 sequence is 12 residues long. CDR3: CASGFWTDTQYF. DNA of the CDR3: TGTGCTAGTGGTTTTTGGACAGATACGCAGTATTTT.

On this clone itself: Other DNA sequences in this sample translate to the same CDR3. The chain links TRBV5-1 to TRBJ2-5, with 7 bases matching TRBD2. Germline CDR1 and CDR2: SGHRS and YFSETQ. CDR3 size: 14 residues. V lost 0 bases and J lost 5; bases outside the gene matches: 4. The CDR3 DNA is TGCGCCAGCAGCTTGGTGGCGGGAGAGGAGACCCAGTACTTC. Translated, it gives CASSLVAGEETQYF.

The chain links TRBV11-1 to TRBJ2-1; D may be TRBD1 (5 bases). This CDR3 is built from 15 residues. Per the germline V gene, CDR1 is SGHAT and CDR2 is FQDESV (reference sequence). V gave up 5 bases and J gave up 7 bases, with 18 bases separating them. The CDR3 coding sequence is TGTGCCAGCAGCCCTGGGAAGTACCCAGGGAATGAGCAGTTCTTC. It yields the protein CASSPGKYPGNEQFF.

This clone was counted between two and nine times. The chain has TRBV9 and TRBJ1-4; D call uncertain. The V end was cut by 4 bases, the J end by 8 bases, with 12 bases between. Per germline, CDR1 SGDLS and CDR2 YYNGEE. CDR3 length: 13 amino acids. CDR3 sequence reads: CASSPVAQEKLFF. The CDR3 region has the DNA TGTGCCAGCAGCCCTGTCGCACAGGAAAAACTGTTTTTT.

In the case of this clone: A far larger clone is a single base away, which makes a read error likely. The sample has other DNA sequences that encode this CDR3 too. The V call is TRBV2, the J call TRBJ1-2; TRBD1 matches 7 bases. The CDR3 covers 14 residues. Germline CDR1 reads SNHLY; CDR2 reads FYNNEI. The CDR3 coding sequence is TGTGCCAGCAGCGAAGGGGGGACAGTGTATGGCTACACCTTC. Protein sequence: CASSEGGTVYGYTF.